This T cell receptor (beta chain) comes out of a study of early T cells in non-severe SARS-CoV-2 infection. The wider study: Sequencing targeted bulk RNA from unsorted whole blood, leaving chains unpaired. Study-wide results and limits: Using VDJdb, the matching emphasized anti-spike CD8 responses while missing private and CD4 specificities.

Individual cDNA molecules received unique molecular identifiers. TCRdb reprocessed the 5' RACE reads with MiXCR, giving one entry per CDR3 protein. The data contain about 68,000 distinct CDR3 sequences, around 9.9% of them singletons. To note about this clonotype: Its antigen is undetermined.

The CDR3 loop spans 15 amino acids. J lost 8 bases, V lost 3 bases, and 8 bases had no gene match. CDR1 SGHVS and CDR2 FQNEAQ come from the germline V gene. Sequencing was done on a sample of whole blood. V usage is TRBV7-8 and J usage is TRBJ2-1; 9 positions match TRBD2. The TCR originated in an adult who was a healthcare worker with PCR-confirmed SARS-CoV-2 infection or an uninfected control (not recorded which). The DNA for the CDR3 is TGTGCCAGCAGCTTTGGCGGGAGGGCACGCGATGAGCAGTTCTTC. As protein: CASSFGGRARDEQFF. The whole variable domain, remainder taken from reference TRBV7-8 and TRBJ2-1, is GAGVSQSPRYKVAKRGQDVALRCDPISGHVSLFWYQQALGQGPEFLTYFQNEAQLDKSGLPSDRFFAERPEGSVSTLKIQRTQQEDSAVYLCASSFGGRARDEQFFGPGTRLTVL.